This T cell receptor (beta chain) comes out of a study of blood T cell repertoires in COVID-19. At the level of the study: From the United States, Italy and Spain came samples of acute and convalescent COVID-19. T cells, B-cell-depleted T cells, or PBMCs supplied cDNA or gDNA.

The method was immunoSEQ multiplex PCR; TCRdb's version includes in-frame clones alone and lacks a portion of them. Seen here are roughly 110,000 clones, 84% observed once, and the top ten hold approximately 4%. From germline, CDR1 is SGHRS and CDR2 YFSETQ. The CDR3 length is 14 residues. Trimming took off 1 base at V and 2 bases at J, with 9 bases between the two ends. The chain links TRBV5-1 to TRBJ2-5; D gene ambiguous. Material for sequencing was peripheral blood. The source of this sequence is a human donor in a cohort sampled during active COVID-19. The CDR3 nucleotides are TGCGCCAGCAGCTTGTGGGCAGGTCAAGAGACCCAGTACTTC. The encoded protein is CASSLWAGQETQYF.